A selection of T cell receptor beta chains follows, all from one sample in a study of beta chain features in type 1 diabetes. Data came from immunoSEQ multiplex PCR; TCRdb stores just in-frame clones and leaves some out. The table records about 280,000 clones, over 14% of them present only once. The source material was naive CD4+ T cells from blood. The source of these receptors is a man aged 18-30 years with type 1 diabetes. CDR3s include the opening cysteine and the closing phenylalanine or tryptophan.

TRBJ2-1 | TRBV6-5 | CASSRGGQGTAKQFF
TRBJ1-5 | TRBV30 | CAWSRDSPGNQPQHF
TRBJ1-5 | TRBV6-1 | CASSLQGRNQPQHF
TRBJ1-5 | TRBV18 | CASSPGHLNQPQHF
TRBJ2-5 | TRBV6-5 | CASSYSGGQETQYF
TRBJ2-5 | TRBV20-1 | CSAPVQETQYF
TRBJ2-7 | TRBV27 | CASSLLAGAYEQYF
TRBJ2-1 | TRBV29-1 | CSVDSKRRRSSYNEQFF
TRBJ2-7 | TRBV20-1 | CSASREGEQYF
TRBJ2-2 | TRBV28 | CTSGTSGRAGTGELFF
TRBJ2-1 | TRBV30 | CAWTRGGYNEQFF
TRBJ1-1 | TRBV11-2 | CASSSRGQGTEAFF
TRBJ2-5 | TRBV11-2 | CASSQSSGGAGETQYF
TRBJ1-1 | TRBV27 | CASSSVGDSWTEAFF
TRBJ2-7 | TRBV21-1 | CASSSSSYEQYF
TRBJ1-1 | TRBV30 | CAWTTDWTTEAFF
TRBJ2-7 | TRBV6-5 | CASSYSTSLQGSEQYF
TRBJ2-7 | TRBV30 | CAGAARDSYEQYF